One sample yielded the 27 T cell receptor beta chains listed below, sequenced in a study of graft-versus-host responses after intestinal transplantation. Method: immunoSEQ multiplex PCR; TCRdb's copy keeps in-frame clones and lacks some. The sample has roughly 56,000 clones; about 90% are singletons. The specimen was PBMCs, collected almost 120 days after intestinal transplantation. These receptor sequences come from a human patient who received an intestinal transplant, so some T cells may come from the graft donor.

The V and J genes are TRBV2 and TRBJ2-2; D is tentatively TRBD1 or TRBD2 (5 bases each). Germline CDR1 SNHLY, CDR2 FYNNEI. The length of the CDR3 is 11 residues. Trimming removed 8 bases from V and 4 bases from J, with 5 bases in between. CDR3 in amino acids: CASGGTGELFF. Here the CDR3 DNA reads TGTGCCAGCGGGGGCACCGGGGAGCTGTTTTTT.

The CDR3 bases are TGCAGTCTTAACAGTAATTCACCCCTCCACTTT. It is translated as CSLNSNSPLHF. The chain combines TRBV20-1 with TRBJ1-6; D uncertain. CDR3 length: 11 amino acids. V gave up 8 bases and J gave up 6 bases, with 8 bases separating them. Germline V gene sequence: CDR1 DFQATT, CDR2 SNEGSKA (reference sequence).

V is TRBV7-9 and J is TRBJ2-6, with a possible D match to TRBD1 (6 bases). This CDR3 spans 19 amino acids. V gave up 6 bases and J gave up 0 bases, with 21 bases separating them. In germline, CDR1 is SEHNR, CDR2 FQNEAQ (reference sequence). The CDR3 is CASSSPVGQHFSGANVLTF. The CDR3, as DNA: TGTGCCAGCAGTTCCCCCGTTGGACAGCATTTCTCTGGGGCCAACGTCCTGACTTTC.

This chain joins TRBV27 and TRBJ2-7, with D perhaps matching TRBD1 or TRBD2 (5 bases each). Trimming pared 3 bases from V and 0 bases from J, leaving 12 bases between. Per germline, CDR1 MNHEY and CDR2 SMNVEV (reference sequence). This CDR3 has 15 residues. CDR3 coding DNA: TGTGCCAGCAGTTTTGGGGGATTAAGCTCCTACGAGCAGTACTTC. It encodes CASSFGGLSSYEQYF.

The chain recombines TRBV14 with TRBJ2-7; 7 positions agree with TRBD1. V trimming: 1 base; J trimming: 1 base; junction bases outside the gene matches: 7. The CDR3 is made up of 16 amino acids. Germline CDR1 reads SGHDN; CDR2 reads FVKESK. This CDR3 reads CASSQVGQIPSYEQYF. The CDR3 DNA reads TGTGCCAGCAGCCAAGTGGGACAGATTCCTTCCTACGAGCAGTACTTC.

This chain uses TRBV9 with TRBJ1-2; no clear D gene. V shed 0 bases and J shed 8 bases, with 11 bases lying between them. The CDR3 consists of 13 residues. The germline V gene has CDR1 SGDLS and CDR2 YYNGEE. The CDR3 nucleotides are TGTGCCAGCAGCGTAGAGGCAGAACAAGGCTACACCTTC. Amino acids: CASSVEAEQGYTF.

The chain couples TRBV7-9 to TRBJ2-3; tentatively, D is TRBD1 (6 bases). Per the germline V gene, CDR1 is SEHNR and CDR2 is FQNEAQ (reference sequence). The V gene lost 5 bases and the J gene lost 0 bases, with 6 bases spanning the gap. This CDR3 is built from 13 residues. The CDR3 reads CASSGTSTDTQYF. The DNA of the CDR3 is TGTGCCAGCAGCGGGACAAGCACAGATACGCAGTATTTT.

The J gene is TRBJ2-7, the V gene TRBV4-1, with D perhaps matching TRBD2 (6 bases). V was cut by 1 base and J by 3 bases, with 13 bases left in between. This CDR3 comprises 15 residues. Looked up from germline, CDR1 is MGHRA and CDR2 is YSYEKL. The CDR3 nucleotides are TGCGCCAGCAGCCAAGTTAAGCGGGCAGGCTACGAGCAGTACTTC. It is translated as CASSQVKRAGYEQYF.

This chain links TRBV27 with TRBJ2-7; 14 nucleotides agree with TRBD2. From germline, CDR1 is MNHEY and CDR2 SMNVEV (reference sequence). There are 18 residues in the CDR3. Trimming at V came to 5 bases and at J to 2 bases, leaving 11 bases not matched to a gene. The CDR3 here is CASSTQTSGRALAYEQYF. In nucleotides, the CDR3 is TGTGCCAGCAGTACCCAGACTAGCGGGAGGGCGCTTGCCTACGAGCAGTACTTC.

This clone was observed a few times. This chain uses TRBV4-1 with TRBJ1-5, with D unresolved. Germline V lookup: CDR1 MGHRA, CDR2 YSYEKL. The V end lost 0 bases, the J end lost 7 bases, and 7 bases lay between the germline ends. The CDR3 length is 13 residues. As DNA, the CDR3 is TGCGCCAGCAGCCAAGAGCCATGGCAGCCCCAGCATTTT. This codes for CASSQEPWQPQHF.

The chain joins TRBV9 to TRBJ2-1; D assignment may be TRBD1 or TRBD2 (6 bases each). Looked up from germline, CDR1 is SGDLS and CDR2 is YYNGEE. Trimming took 3 bases from V and 7 from J, leaving 14 bases between them. This CDR3 is 14 amino acids long. The CDR3 DNA follows: TGTGCCAGCAGCGGGGGGGCCCTTGGTAATGAGCAGTTCTTC. This gives the protein CASSGGALGNEQFF.

The V and J genes are TRBV18 and TRBJ2-1; possible D gene TRBD2, 6 bases. The V and J ends lost 3 bases and 3 bases respectively, with 12 bases between them. The CDR3 totals 15 residues. Germline V gene sequence: CDR1 KGHSH, CDR2 LQKENI. The DNA for the CDR3 is TGTGCCAGCTCACCCGGGGTAGCGGTCTACAATGAGCAGTTCTTC. It yields the protein CASSPGVAVYNEQFF.

The chain combines TRBV5-1 with TRBJ1-5, with 10 bases matching TRBD1. Germline V CDR1 and CDR2: SGHRS, YFSETQ. CDR3 size: 18 residues. Trimming at V came to 2 bases and at J to 0 bases, leaving 8 bases not matched to a gene. The CDR3 DNA is TGCGCCAGCAGCTTCCATGGACAGGGGGGGGATAGCAATCAGCCCCAGCATTTT. Amino acid sequence: CASSFHGQGGDSNQPQHF.

The V gene is TRBV7-9, the J gene TRBJ1-4; D gene ambiguous. Per the germline V gene, CDR1 is SEHNR and CDR2 is FQNEAQ (reference sequence). The CDR3 is 15 residues long. V lost 5 bases to trimming and J lost 0 bases, with 10 bases between them. CDR3 in DNA: TGTGCCAGCAGCCCCCCTACTACAACTAATGAAAAACTGTTTTTT. This sequence encodes CASSPPTTTNEKLFF.

DNA for the CDR3: TGTGCCAGCAGCCCCCTTACTGGGGCAGATACGCAGTATTTT. The encoded protein is CASSPLTGADTQYF. The genes are TRBV7-6 and TRBJ2-3; D is uncertain. V lost 5 bases and J 4 bases, leaving 13 bases between the germline ends. In germline, CDR1 is SGHVS, CDR2 FNYEAQ. The CDR3 is 14 amino acids.

This rearrangement joins TRBV5-1 to TRBJ1-1; 7 nucleotides align to TRBD1. The CDR3 is made up of 18 amino acids. The ends lost 2 bases at V and 4 bases at J; junction bases unmatched: 17. Germline V CDR1 and CDR2: SGHRS, YFSETQ. CDR3 region: CASSFLPGVTGEGTEAFF. The DNA for the CDR3 is TGCGCCAGCAGCTTTCTCCCGGGGGTAACAGGGGAGGGCACTGAAGCTTTCTTT.

The chain has TRBV27 and TRBJ1-5, with TRBD1 as a possible D gene (5 bases). Germline V gene data show CDR1 as MNHEY and CDR2 as SMNVEV (reference sequence). The CDR3 has 15 residues. Trimming removed 5 bases at V and 5 bases at J, with 16 bases between. The DNA of the CDR3 is TGTGCCAGCAGTCCTAAAGGATTGGGGGATCAGCCCCAGCATTTT. This sequence encodes CASSPKGLGDQPQHF.

This chain joins TRBV7-9 and TRBJ2-2, with D possibly being TRBD1 (6 bases). V was shortened by 3 bases and J by 4 bases, with 12 bases between the two germline ends. Germline V gene data show CDR1 as SEHNR and CDR2 as FQNEAQ (reference sequence). This CDR3 has 15 residues. The CDR3 spells CASSFQGRVTGELFF. The DNA for the CDR3 is TGTGCCAGCAGCTTCCAGGGGAGAGTCACCGGGGAGCTGTTTTTT.

CDR3 amino acids: CASRRGKNTGELFF. The CDR3 DNA reads as TGTGCCAGCCGGCGGGGAAAGAACACCGGGGAGCTGTTTTTT. V is TRBV6-5 and J is TRBJ2-2, with D tentatively TRBD2 (6 bases). The CDR3 is 14 residues long. Looked up from germline, CDR1 is MNHEY and CDR2 is SVGAGI. Trimming cost V 8 bases and J 1 base, with 11 bases left between them.

This clone showed up just once. The gene calls are TRBV5-1 and TRBJ2-7; tentatively, D is TRBD1 (5 bases). In germline, CDR1 is SGHRS, CDR2 YFSETQ. V was shortened by 0 bases and J by 3 bases, with 10 bases between the two germline ends. This CDR3 is built from 14 residues. The CDR3 nucleotides read TGCGCCAGCAGCTTGGGGGCAGGGCACTACGAGCAGTACTTC. Amino acids: CASSLGAGHYEQYF.

The chain joins TRBV6-5 to TRBJ2-7; 7 bases are a match to TRBD2. Germline values: CDR1 MNHEY, CDR2 SVGAGI. CDR3 size: 14 residues. J was trimmed by 2 bases and V by 2 bases; bases with no gene match: 3. The DNA of the CDR3 is TGTGCCAGCAGTTACATTGGGGGGGCCTACGAGCAGTACTTC. It codes for CASSYIGGAYEQYF.

This chain uses TRBV5-4 with TRBJ1-2, with D maybe TRBD1 (5 bases). The CDR3 is made up of 14 amino acids. V was shortened by 4 bases and J by 3 bases, with 13 bases between the two germline ends. Germline assignment: CDR1 SGHNT and CDR2 YYREEE (reference sequence). This chain's CDR3 is CASSLRGSDYGYTF. The CDR3 coding sequence is TGTGCCAGCAGCCTCCGGGGCTCGGACTATGGCTACACCTTC. Full variable domain (remainder filled in from reference TRBV5-4 and TRBJ1-2): ETGVTQSPTHLIKTRGQQVTLRCSSQSGHNTVSWYQQALGQGPQFIFQYYREEENGRGNFPPRFSGLQFPNYSSELNVNALELDDSALYLCASSLRGSDYGYTFGSGTRLTVV.

This chain links TRBV6-5 with TRBJ2-2; tentatively, D is TRBD2 (6 bases). Germline V CDR1 and CDR2: MNHEY, SVGAGI. The CDR3 is made up of 16 amino acids. Trimming took 2 bases from V and 4 from J, leaving 14 bases between them. DNA for the CDR3: TGTGCCAGCAGTTACGTCGACGCCGGGAGCACCGGGGAGCTGTTTTTT. Its translation: CASSYVDAGSTGELFF.

The chain has TRBV7-9 and TRBJ2-5; 8 bases line up with TRBD1. TRBJ2-7 explains the end of the DNA better; the J call may be wrong. CDR1 and CDR2 (germline): SEHNR, FQNEAQ (reference sequence). The CDR3 length is 16 residues. Here the CDR3 reads CASTHSGTGSSYEQYF. The CDR3 bases are TGTGCCAGCACCCACTCCGGGACAGGAAGCTCCTACGAGCAGTACTTC.

This clone was recorded once. This sequence joins TRBV7-8 and TRBJ2-7; TRBD1 matches at 7 bases. Germline V gene sequence: CDR1 SGHVS, CDR2 FQNEAQ. This CDR3 is 15 amino acids long. Trimming cost V 2 bases and J 1 base; bases outside gene matches: 5. CDR3 nucleotide sequence: TGTGCCAGCAGCTTACGGGACAGCCATTCCTACGAGCAGTACTTC. This codes for CASSLRDSHSYEQYF.

The chain combines TRBV4-3 with TRBJ2-3, with 14 bases lining up with TRBD2. The junction had 8 bases not matched to a gene; V was cut back by 0 bases and J by 6 bases. Germline CDR1 LGHNA, CDR2 YSLEER. The CDR3 has 18 amino acids. CDR3 nucleotides: TGCGCCAGCAGCCAAGAGGCGGGACTAGCGGGGGTTGGGGATACGCAGTATTTT. Residues: CASSQEAGLAGVGDTQYF.

The V gene is TRBV4-1, the J gene TRBJ1-4; D is unclear. V was cut by 5 bases and J by 2 bases, with 15 bases left in between. From germline, CDR1 is MGHRA and CDR2 YSYEKL. The CDR3 is made up of 16 amino acids. CDR3 DNA: TGCGCCAGCAGCTACCTCCCCCTGGGTACTAATGAAAAACTGTTTTTT. Translating gives CASSYLPLGTNEKLFF.